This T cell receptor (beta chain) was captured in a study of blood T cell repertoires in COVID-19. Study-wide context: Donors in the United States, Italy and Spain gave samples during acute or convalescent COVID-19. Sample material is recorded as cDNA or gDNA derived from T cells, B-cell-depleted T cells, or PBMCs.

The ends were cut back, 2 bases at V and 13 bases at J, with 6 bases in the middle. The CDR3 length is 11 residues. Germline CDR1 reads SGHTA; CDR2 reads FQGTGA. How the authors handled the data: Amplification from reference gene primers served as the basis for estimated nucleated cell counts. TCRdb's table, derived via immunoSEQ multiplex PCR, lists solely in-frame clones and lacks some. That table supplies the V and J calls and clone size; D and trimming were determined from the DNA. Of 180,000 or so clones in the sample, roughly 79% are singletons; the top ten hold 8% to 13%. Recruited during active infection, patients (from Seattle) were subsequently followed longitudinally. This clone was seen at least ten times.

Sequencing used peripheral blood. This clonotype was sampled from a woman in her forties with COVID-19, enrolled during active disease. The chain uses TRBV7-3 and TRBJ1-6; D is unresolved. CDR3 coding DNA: TGTGCCAGCAGCTTATCCCAGCCCCTCCACTTT. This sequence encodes CASSLSQPLHF. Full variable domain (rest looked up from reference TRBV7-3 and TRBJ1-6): GAGVSQTPSNKVTEKGKYVELRCDPISGHTALYWYRQSLGQGPEFLIYFQGTGAADDSGLPNDRFFAVRPEGSVSTLKIQRTERGDSAVYLCASSLSQPLHFGNGTRLTVT.